Below, 14 T cell receptor beta chains from the same sample are listed, as sequenced in a study of T cells in Graves' hyperthyroidism and ophthalmopathy. Template material for amplifying TCR beta CDR3 regions consisted of RNA transcripts. Using the HTBI primer set, a first-round RT-PCR was run on the TCR CDR3. TCRdb used MiXCR to reprocess the multiplex PCR reads, holding one entry per CDR3 protein. The sample holds some 300,000 distinct CDR3 sequences, around 13% seen once. Sequences were obtained from blood. All receptors come from a woman aged 40 to 50 with Graves' hyperthyroidism.

This clonotype was detected many times. The V call is TRBV12-3 or TRBV12-4, the J call TRBJ1-1; D gene ambiguous. The CDR3 sequence is 16 residues long. V was clipped by 3 bases and J by 4 bases, with 18 bases between them. CDR3 in amino acids: CASSFGSRGWSTEAFF. In nucleotides, the CDR3 is TGTGCCAGCAGTTTTGGGTCCCGCGGTTGGAGCACTGAAGCTTTCTTT.

This clonotype has a count of ten or more. The genes are TRBV12-3 or TRBV12-4 and TRBJ2-1; TRBD2 matches at 13 bases. This CDR3 has 16 residues. J gave up 7 bases and V 7 bases, and 10 bases lay outside the gene matches. This chain's CDR3 is CASIIAGLAGRNEQFF. The CDR3 DNA reads as TGTGCCAGCATCATCGCGGGACTAGCGGGACGAAATGAGCAGTTCTTC.

This clonotype came up many times. V usage is TRBV6-1 and J usage is TRBJ2-3, with D unclear. Trimming left V 6 bases short and J 0 bases short, with 7 bases between. This CDR3 spans 13 amino acids. CDR1 and CDR2 from the germline V gene are MNHNS and SASEGT. The CDR3 loop reads CASRLHSTDTQYF. Here the CDR3 DNA reads TGTGCCAGCAGGCTCCATAGCACAGATACGCAGTATTTT.

DNA for the CDR3: TGTGCCAGCAGCTTTCTAGCGGGAGTTCACTACGAGCAGTACTTC. It encodes CASSFLAGVHYEQYF. The rearrangement uses TRBV7-8 and TRBJ2-7; 10 bases line up with TRBD2. Germline V CDR1 and CDR2: SGHVS, FQNEAQ. The CDR3 has 15 residues. After removal of 3 bases from V and 3 bases from J, the junction contained 5 bases not matched to a gene.

Ten or more counts support this clonotype. This chain links TRBV12-3 or TRBV12-4 with TRBJ2-2; D is unresolved. V dropped 3 bases and J dropped 6 bases, with 14 bases sitting between them. CDR3 length: 15 amino acids. The CDR3: CASSFNIGSAGELFF. The CDR3 nucleotides read TGTGCCAGCAGTTTCAATATCGGTTCTGCCGGGGAGCTGTTTTTT.

Many counts were recorded for this clonotype. V gene TRBV5-1 combines with J gene TRBJ2-7, with no clear D. Trimming cost V 6 bases and J 3 bases, with 13 bases left between them. Germline CDR1 reads SGHRS; CDR2 reads YFSETQ. The CDR3 covers 13 residues. The CDR3 DNA is TGCGCCAGCACACTTCTGGATGGCTACGAGCAGTACTTC. This codes for CASTLLDGYEQYF.

This clonotype has at least ten counts. The chain joins TRBV2 to TRBJ1-5; weak D call: TRBD1 (5 bases). The ends were cut back, 7 bases at V and 2 bases at J, with 30 bases in the middle. This CDR3 comprises 20 residues. CDR1 SNHLY and CDR2 FYNNEI come from the germline V gene. The CDR3 here is CASTPVLIKAGRLGNQPQHF. In DNA, the CDR3 is TGTGCCAGCACCCCAGTCTTGATTAAAGCGGGGCGATTGGGCAATCAGCCCCAGCATTTT.

In its sample, this clonotype was seen a few times. This may arise from a read error, as a much more abundant clone is one base away. The chain joins TRBV7-8 to TRBJ1-6; the D is unclear. The CDR3 loop spans 16 amino acids. Germline V lookup: CDR1 SGHVS, CDR2 FQNEAQ. CDR3 DNA sequence: TGTGCCAGCAGGGACGAGTCAGCGGACTATAATCCACCCCTCCACTTT. Translation: CASRDESADYNPPLHF.

This clonotype has just a few counts. This rearrangement joins TRBV7-9 to TRBJ1-5; perhaps TRBD1 as D (6 bases). The V and J ends lost 5 bases and 5 bases respectively, with 13 bases between them. CDR3 length: 14 residues. Germline V lookup: CDR1 SEHNR, CDR2 FQNEAQ (reference sequence). This CDR3 is CASSRGAFDQPQHF. The CDR3 nucleotides read TGTGCCAGCAGCCGGGGGGCATTTGATCAGCCCCAGCATTTT.

This clonotype was counted ten times or more. V and J are TRBV2 and TRBJ1-1; tentatively, D is TRBD1 (6 bases). CDR1 and CDR2 from the germline V gene are SNHLY and FYNNEI. This CDR3 contains 14 residues. Trimming cost V 3 bases and J 6 bases, with 14 bases left between them. The CDR3 bases are TGTGCCAGCAGTGACAGGGGAACAAAGCCTGAAGCTTTCTTT. As protein: CASSDRGTKPEAFF.

With regard to this clonotype: This sequence may be a read error, since a much larger clone differs from it by one base. The CDR3 DNA reads as TGTGCCACCAGTTTAATGGAGGTCTACGAGCAGTACTTC. Translation gives CATSLMEVYEQYF. This chain uses TRBV12-3 or TRBV12-4 with TRBJ2-7; D is possibly TRBD2 (5 bases). The CDR3 loop spans 13 amino acids.

This clonotype was observed many times. The rearrangement joins TRBV7-9 to TRBJ2-3; D gene unclear. V was shortened by 0 bases and J by 4 bases, with 14 bases between the two germline ends. The CDR3 contains 16 residues. Germline assignment: CDR1 SEHNR and CDR2 FQNEAQ (reference sequence). The CDR3 here is CASSLAGRTTSDTQYF. CDR3 DNA sequence: TGTGCCAGCAGCTTAGCAGGCAGGACGACCTCAGATACGCAGTATTTT.

This clonotype has a handful of counts. J is TRBJ2-1 and V is TRBV11-3; TRBD2 matches 10 bases. The CDR3 runs 14 residues. Trimming took 4 bases from V and 12 from J; bases not matched to a gene: 9. The germline V gene has CDR1 SGHNT and CDR2 YENEEA. The CDR3 spells CASSSETSGSGQFF. In nucleotides, the CDR3 is TGTGCCAGCAGCTCGGAGACTAGCGGGTCAGGGCAGTTCTTC.

The table lists this clonotype with many counts. The chain combines TRBV29-1 with TRBJ1-2, with D unresolved. V was clipped by 7 bases and J by 8 bases, with 17 bases between them. There are 12 residues in the CDR3. From germline, CDR1 is SQVTM and CDR2 ANQGSEA. In DNA form, the CDR3 reads TGCAGCGGTTTCCCAGGTGACGAGGGCTACACCTTC. It specifies CSGFPGDEGYTF.